This TCR beta chain was captured by sequencing in a study of regulatory T cells in long-lasting Graves disease. Findings and limits, study-wide: Whereas 966 public clonotypes were shared by new patients, persistent patients shared more, at around 2,700.

The time point was: newly diagnosed GD, antithyroid drugs for less than 3 months. Extracted PBMC RNA gave rise to the TCR library. On this clonotype: Its antigen is not known. At one end the junction does not follow the germline gene, possibly because of a read error.

To make TCR beta libraries, researchers used iRepertoire HTBI primers and Arm-PCR of CDR3 regions. TCRdb itself ran the multiplex PCR reads through MiXCR, one entry per CDR3 protein. This table holds about 380,000 distinct CDR3 sequences, roughly a sixth found once. Germline loops: CDR1 SGHTA, CDR2 FQGNSA. This CDR3 region has 18 residues. The chain links TRBV7-2 to TRBJ2-5; possibly TRBD2 for D (6 bases). This sample comprised peripheral blood mononuclear cells (PBMCs), obtained at new diagnosis, from a patient treated with antithyroid drugs. This TCR derives from a female donor with Graves disease. CDR3: CANSLDGGTGNTQETQYF. As DNA, the CDR3 is TGTGCCAACAGCTTAGACGGCGGGACGGGGAATACACAAGAGACCCAGTACTTC.